Here is one T cell receptor beta chain with its context. The antigen is not known. The data were obtained in a study of T cells after yellow fever vaccination. Findings and limits, study-wide: Abundant clonotypes from the bulk population could contaminate FACS-sorted repertoires.

CDR1 is LGHNT and CDR2 is FRNRAP in the germline V gene. After removal of 2 bases from V and 2 bases from J, the junction contained 11 bases not matched to a gene. This CDR3 contains 17 residues. Production of TCR cDNA was by 5'RACE template switching, which also added a universal primer site and UMIs. MiXCR, run by TCRdb on the 5' RACE reads, gives a single entry per CDR3 protein. The sample yields just under 600,000 distinct CDR3 sequences, less than 15% seen once. The chain combines TRBV12-5 with TRBJ2-7, with 8 positions matching TRBD1. The source of this sequence is a man younger than 45 who received the YFV17D yellow fever vaccine. Sequencing was performed on PBMCs, taken on the day of the yellow fever booster vaccination. DNA for the CDR3: TGTGCTAGTGGTTTGTCCCCCGGGACAGGTTTAACCTACGAGCAGTACTTC. Protein: CASGLSPGTGLTYEQYF. Drawing the rest from reference TRBV12-5 and TRBJ2-7, the complete variable domain is DARVTQTPRHKVTEMGQEVTMRCQPILGHNTVFWYRQTMMQGLELLAYFRNRAPLDDSGMPKDRFSAEMPDATLATLKIQPSEPRDSAVYFCASGLSPGTGLTYEQYFGPGTRLTVT.